The 8 T cell receptor beta chains below were found in one sample sequenced in a study of molecular identifiers for immune sequencing clone quantification. MiXCR, run by TCRdb on the PCR reads, gives a single entry per CDR3 protein. The data show about 68,000 distinct CDR3 sequences, around 18% seen once. The sequencing sample was made of naive CD8+ T cells from blood, with Jurkat cell RNA spiked in. The subset is: FACS-sorted CD8+CD4-CCR7+CD45RA+ naive T cells. The receptors originated from a human donor in good health. Some libraries in this study had Jurkat cell RNA spiked in.

Note on this clonotype: Since a much larger clone is just one base distant, this may be a read error. The chain joins TRBV9 to TRBJ2-3; 7 nucleotides align to TRBD1. CDR3 size: 15 residues. Germline-derived CDR1 and CDR2 are SGDLS and YYNGEE. Unmatched junction bases numbered 8, after V lost 7 bases and J lost 0 bases. CDR3 sequence reads: CASGPSGQSTDTQYF. CDR3 nucleotides: TGTGCCAGCGGCCCCTCGGGACAGAGCACAGATACGCAGTATTTT.

The chain carries TRBV5-1 and TRBJ2-1; possible D gene TRBD2, 5 bases. Looked up from germline, CDR1 is SGHRS and CDR2 is YFSETQ. CDR3 length: 16 amino acids. V was pared by 0 bases and J by 4 bases, with 14 bases between. The CDR3 DNA sequence: TGCGCCAGCAGCTTGGTAGCGCCTCAACCTTACAATGAGCAGTTCTTC. Protein sequence: CASSLVAPQPYNEQFF.

This clonotype was seen a single time. A much larger clone differs from this one at a single base, so this may be a read error. The CDR3 protein is CASSAGLAGYGQFF. CDR3 bases: TGTGCCAGCAGTGCGGGACTAGCGGGCTATGGGCAGTTCTTC. The chain couples TRBV27 to TRBJ2-1, with TRBD2 identical over 12 bases. The CDR3 has 14 residues. With V trimmed by 5 bases and J by 12 bases, 8 bases remained unmatched. Germline V CDR1 and CDR2: MNHEY, SMNVEV (reference sequence).

The CDR3 DNA reads as TGTGCTAGTTTACTAGCGTCACTGGGAGATACGCAGTATTTT. Its translation is CASLLASLGDTQYF. This chain links TRBV12-5 with TRBJ2-3; TRBD2 aligns across 7 bases. J gave up 5 bases and V 8 bases, and 10 bases lay outside the gene matches. This CDR3 contains 14 residues. Germline CDR1 LGHNT, CDR2 FRNRAP.

This clonotype was found many times. The V and J genes are TRBV28 and TRBJ1-5, with a possible D match to TRBD1 (6 bases). V lost 8 bases, J lost 1 base, and 12 bases lay in between. The CDR3 length is 14 residues. Per the germline V gene, CDR1 is MDHEN and CDR2 is SYDVKM. This CDR3 is CASAGAGSNQPQHF. CDR3 sequence (DNA): TGTGCCAGCGCGGGGGCAGGGAGCAATCAGCCCCAGCATTTT.

This clonotype was counted many times. This rearrangement joins TRBV30 to TRBJ2-7, with 10 bases that match TRBD1. There are 14 residues in the CDR3. The V segment lost 5 bases and the J segment 3 bases; nucleotides outside the gene matches: 7. CDR1 is GTSNPN, CDR2 SVGIG, per germline (reference sequence). This CDR3 reads CAWCPGTGDYEQYF. DNA for the CDR3: TGTGCCTGGTGCCCCGGGACAGGGGACTACGAGCAGTACTTC. The full variable domain, its missing parts supplied by reference TRBV30 and TRBJ2-7, is SQTIHQWPATLVQPVGSPLSLECTVEGTSNPNLYWYRQAAGRGLQLLFYSVGIGQISSEVPQNLSASRPQDRQFILSSKKLLLSDSGFYLCAWCPGTGDYEQYFGPGTRLTVT.

The gene calls are TRBV14 and TRBJ2-7; D unresolved. The V gene's germline CDR1 is SGHDN and CDR2 FVKESK. The V end was cut by 1 base, the J end by 6 bases, with 4 bases between. This CDR3 contains 11 residues. CDR3 in DNA: TGTGCCAGCAGCCAAGTGGCCGAGCAGTACTTC. It codes for CASSQVAEQYF.

Comment on this clonotype: A single base separates this from a much larger clone, so it may be a read error. The chain employs TRBV27 and TRBJ2-1; perhaps TRBD2 as D (6 bases). The CDR3 extends over 15 amino acids. Looked up from germline, CDR1 is MNHEY and CDR2 is SMNVEV (reference sequence). The CDR3 DNA sequence: TGTGCCAGCAGTTTTGCAGCGGAGGGGTACAATGAGCAGCTCTTC. Translating gives CASSFAAEGYNEQLF.